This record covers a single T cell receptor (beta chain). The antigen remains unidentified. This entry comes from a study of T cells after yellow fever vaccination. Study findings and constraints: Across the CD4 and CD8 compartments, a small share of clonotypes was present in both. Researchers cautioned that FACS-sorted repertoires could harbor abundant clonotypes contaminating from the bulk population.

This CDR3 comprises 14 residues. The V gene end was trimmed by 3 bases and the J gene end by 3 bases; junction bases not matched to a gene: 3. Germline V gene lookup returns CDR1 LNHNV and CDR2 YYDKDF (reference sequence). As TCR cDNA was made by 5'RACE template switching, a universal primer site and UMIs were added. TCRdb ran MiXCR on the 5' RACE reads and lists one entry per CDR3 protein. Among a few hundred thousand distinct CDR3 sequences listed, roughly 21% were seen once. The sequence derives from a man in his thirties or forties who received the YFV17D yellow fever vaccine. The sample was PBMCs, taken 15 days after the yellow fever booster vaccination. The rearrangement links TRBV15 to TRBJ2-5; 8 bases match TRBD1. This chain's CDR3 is CATSRTGVEETQYF. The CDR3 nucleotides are TGTGCCACCAGCAGGACAGGGGTGGAAGAGACCCAGTACTTC.